The next 23 T cell receptor beta chains were all read from a single sample in a study of low-dose radiotherapy and immunotherapy resistance in tumors. As for time point: before trial treatment. TRAV- and TRBV-specific primers, spanning alpha and beta chains, primed first-strand cDNA. With a V-primer adapter and a constant-region primer, TCRs were amplified for 20 to 25 PCR cycles. In TCRdb, the reads were re-called with MiXCR into one record per CDR3 protein. The profile shows nearly 95,000 distinct CDR3 sequences, 9.4% of them singletons. Specimen: PBMCs, collected before treatment. Receptor source: a male donor with prostate cancer.

On this clonotype: This could be a read error, since a much larger clone is one nucleotide away. The DNA of the CDR3 is TGCGACAGCAGTCCTTTGAGCACTGAAGCTTTCTTT. It specifies CDSSPLSTEAFF. This rearrangement joins TRBV23-1 to TRBJ1-1, with D hard to call. TRBV23-1 is noted as an ORF with a role that remains uncertain. The CDR3 is made up of 12 amino acids.

This clonotype was counted at least ten times. The V gene is TRBV6-2 or TRBV6-3, the J gene TRBJ2-5, with 12 bases lining up with TRBD2. Looked up from germline, CDR1 is MNHEY and CDR2 is SVGEGT. The trim removed 7 bases at V and 2 bases at J, leaving 2 bases unmatched. The length of the CDR3 is 14 residues. The CDR3 loop reads CASTGLAGQETQYF. CDR3 bases: TGTGCCAGCACTGGACTAGCGGGACAAGAGACCCAGTACTTC.

In its sample, this clonotype was seen many times. V is TRBV6-5 and J is TRBJ2-5; 9 nucleotides line up with TRBD2. CDR3 length: 16 residues. The ends lost 2 bases at V and 3 bases at J; junction bases unmatched: 7. Germline CDR1 is MNHEY and CDR2 is SVGAGI. The CDR3 reads CASSYGGTSSEETQYF. The CDR3 DNA reads as TGTGCCAGCAGTTACGGGGGGACTAGCAGCGAAGAGACCCAGTACTTC.

The sample holds many counts of this clonotype. J is TRBJ2-7 and V is TRBV7-2; D is unresolved. The germline V gene encodes CDR1 SGHTA and CDR2 FQGNSA. This CDR3 contains 13 residues. Trimming removed 3 bases from V and 9 bases from J, with 15 bases in between. Here the CDR3 reads CASSFREIGSQYF. The CDR3 coding sequence is TGTGCCAGCAGCTTTAGAGAGATAGGCTCGCAGTACTTC.

This clonotype has at least ten counts. This chain links TRBV5-6 with TRBJ1-1; D call uncertain. Germline V CDR1 and CDR2: SGHDT, YYEEEE. There are 12 residues in the CDR3. V gave up 0 bases and J gave up 2 bases, with 2 bases separating them. CDR3 bases: TGTGCCAGCAGCTTGGCTAACACTGAAGCTTTCTTT. Translation gives CASSLANTEAFF.

This clonotype came up many times. The rearrangement joins TRBV7-8 to TRBJ1-3, with D unresolved. CDR1 is SGHVS and CDR2 is FQNEAQ in the germline V gene. V was clipped by 3 bases and J by 1 base, with 4 bases between them. This CDR3 has 13 amino acids. The CDR3 loop is CASSFKSGNTIYF. CDR3 nucleotides: TGTGCCAGCAGCTTCAAATCTGGAAACACCATATATTTT.

This clonotype has at least ten counts. The CDR3 DNA reads as TGTGCCAGCAGTTCTGGGGACAGGGGAGACATTCAGTACTTC. This gives the protein CASSSGDRGDIQYF. This sequence joins TRBV28 and TRBJ2-4; 10 bases align to TRBD1. Germline CDR1 MDHEN, CDR2 SYDVKM. Trimming removed 4 bases from V and 8 bases from J; junction bases left unmatched: 5. This CDR3 has 14 residues.

This clonotype has only a few counts. The rearrangement joins TRBV5-1 to TRBJ2-1, with D unresolved. The CDR3 length is 14 residues. Germline V gene data show CDR1 as SGHRS and CDR2 as YFSETQ. Trimming took 4 bases from V and 1 from J, leaving 9 bases between them. CDR3 amino acids: CASSPLQSYNEQFF. The DNA of the CDR3 is TGCGCCAGCAGCCCCTTACAGTCCTACAATGAGCAGTTCTTC. Looking up the rest from reference TRBV5-1 and TRBJ2-1 gives the full variable domain: KAGVTQTPRYLIKTRGQQVTLSCSPISGHRSVSWYQQTPGQGLQFLFEYFSETQRNKGNFPGRFSGRQFSNSRSEMNVSTLELGDSALYLCASSPLQSYNEQFFGPGTRLTVL.

This clonotype was detected many times. The J gene is TRBJ2-5, the V gene TRBV29-1, with TRBD1 as a possible D gene (6 bases). Germline V gene data show CDR1 as SQVTM and CDR2 as ANQGSEA. CDR3 length: 13 residues. Trimming removed 2 bases from V and 6 bases from J, with 13 bases in between. In nucleotides, the CDR3 is TGCAGCGTTGAAAGGGGGTCCTTCAAGACCCAGTACTTC. Its protein product is CSVERGSFKTQYF. The entire variable domain, with the rest obtained from reference TRBV29-1 and TRBJ2-5, is as follows: SAVISQKPSRDICQRGTSLTIQCQVDSQVTMMFWYRQQPGQSLTLIATANQGSEATYESGFVIDKFPISRPNLTFSTLTVSNMSPEDSSIYLCSVERGSFKTQYFGPGTRLLVL.

Of note for this clonotype: This likely stems from a read error, as it lies one base from a far larger clone. The chain links TRBV9 to TRBJ2-7, with D possibly TRBD1 on 6 matching bases. This CDR3 is built from 15 residues. The V gene lost 0 bases and the J gene lost 7 bases, with 17 bases spanning the gap. Germline V gives CDR1 SGDLS, CDR2 YYNGEE. The CDR3 is CASSVAGHSYNEQYF. In DNA, the CDR3 is TGTGCCAGCAGCGTAGCGGGACACTCCTACAATGAGCAGTACTTC.

This clonotype was detected many times. The chain has TRBV9 and TRBJ2-5; TRBD1 aligns across 7 bases. Germline values: CDR1 SGDLS, CDR2 YYNGEE. CDR3 length: 13 amino acids. The V segment lost 4 bases and the J segment 2 bases; nucleotides outside the gene matches: 2. This CDR3 reads CASSTGQQETQYF. The CDR3 DNA sequence: TGTGCCAGCAGCACGGGACAGCAAGAGACCCAGTACTTC.

This clonotype showed up many times. The rearrangement joins TRBV7-3 to TRBJ2-5; 11 bases are shared with TRBD2. The CDR3 loop spans 15 amino acids. Germline V gene data show CDR1 as SGHTA and CDR2 as FQGTGA. The junction had 4 bases not matched to a gene; V was cut back by 3 bases and J by 4 bases. The CDR3 is CASSFLAGGLETQYF. The CDR3 coding sequence is TGTGCCAGCAGCTTCCTAGCGGGAGGTTTAGAGACCCAGTACTTC.

This clonotype was recorded many times. The chain couples TRBV10-3 to TRBJ1-3; 7 positions match TRBD1. V lost 3 bases, J lost 2 bases, and 10 bases stayed unmatched. CDR3 length: 17 amino acids. CDR1 ENHRY and CDR2 SYGVKD come from the germline V gene. CDR3 sequence (DNA): TGTGCCATCAGTGACCCCCGGACAGGAGAAGCTGGAAACACCATATATTTT. Protein sequence: CAISDPRTGEAGNTIYF.

On this clonotype itself: A far bigger clonotype differs at one base, so this is likely a read error. The V and J genes are TRBV9 and TRBJ2-1; 7 bases map to TRBD1. V shed 3 bases, J shed 10 bases, and the junction held 10 bases outside the gene matches. The CDR3 spans 14 residues. The germline CDR1 and CDR2 sequences are SGDLS and YYNGEE. The CDR3 protein is CASSEGTASYEQFF. The CDR3 DNA is TGTGCCAGCAGCGAGGGGACAGCGTCCTACGAGCAGTTCTTC.

This clonotype was picked up many times. CDR3 sequence (DNA): TGTGCCAGCAGCCGAAACTCGGGGAGCGAAAAACTGTTTTTT. It encodes CASSRNSGSEKLFF. V usage is TRBV14 and J usage is TRBJ1-4; no clear D. The length of the CDR3 is 14 residues. Germline CDR1 reads SGHDN; CDR2 reads FVKESK. The V end lost 4 bases, the J end lost 8 bases, and 14 bases lay between the germline ends.

This clonotype was detected many times. This sequence joins TRBV7-2 and TRBJ2-5; 8 bases agree with TRBD2. The J segment lost 1 base and the V segment lost 5 bases, leaving 6 bases of the junction unmatched. There are 15 residues in the CDR3. From germline, CDR1 is SGHTA and CDR2 FQGNSA. The CDR3 here is CASSRRGGAQETQYF. The CDR3 DNA is TGTGCCAGCAGCCGACGGGGGGGCGCCCAAGAGACCCAGTACTTC.

This clonotype appeared a few times. The chain recombines TRBV29-1 with TRBJ2-7; 10 bases line up with TRBD1. The length of the CDR3 is 13 residues. The germline gives CDR1 SQVTM, CDR2 ANQGSEA. The ends lost 7 bases at V and 4 bases at J; junction bases unmatched: 7. CDR3 sequence reads: CSGTGTGEYEQYF. CDR3 bases: TGCAGCGGGACCGGGACAGGGGAATACGAGCAGTACTTC.

Many counts were recorded for this clonotype. The chain is built from TRBV30 and TRBJ1-2, with 11 nucleotides matching TRBD1. Germline V gene sequence: CDR1 GTSNPN, CDR2 SVGIG (reference sequence). Germline trimming cut 4 bases from V and 5 bases from J; bases unmatched to any gene: 6. This CDR3 spans 14 amino acids. The CDR3 protein is CAWTRTGGFYGYTF. The CDR3 DNA follows: TGTGCCTGGACTCGGACAGGGGGCTTTTATGGCTACACCTTC. Full variable domain (rest looked up from reference TRBV30 and TRBJ1-2): SQTIHQWPATLVQPVGSPLSLECTVEGTSNPNLYWYRQAAGRGLQLLFYSVGIGQISSEVPQNLSASRPQDRQFILSSKKLLLSDSGFYLCAWTRTGGFYGYTFGSGTRLTVV.

This clonotype has a count of ten or more. The chain uses TRBV7-2 and TRBJ2-3; D ambiguous. CDR3 length: 16 amino acids. Germline V gene data show CDR1 as SGHTA and CDR2 as FQGNSA. Trimming removed 5 bases at V and 0 bases at J, with 15 bases between. CDR3 in DNA: TGTGCCAGCAGCCCCAATGTGGGCTCTAGCACAGATACGCAGTATTTT. Protein: CASSPNVGSSTDTQYF.

This clonotype was picked up many times. The rearrangement uses TRBV11-2 and TRBJ1-2; the D is unclear. The CDR3 spans 13 residues. V gave up 3 bases and J gave up 4 bases, with 9 bases separating them. Germline loops: CDR1 SGHAT, CDR2 FQNNGV. The CDR3 protein is CASSLTGSYGYTF. The CDR3 coding sequence is TGTGCCAGCAGCTTGACTGGATCCTATGGCTACACCTTC.

This clonotype was seen ten or more times. The chain is built from TRBV7-2 and TRBJ2-5, with TRBD2 matching 7 bases. Germline CDR1 SGHTA, CDR2 FQGNSA. The CDR3 has 13 residues. V lost 4 bases and J lost 4; bases outside the gene matches: 3. The CDR3 spells CASSSGGRETQYF. In DNA form, the CDR3 reads TGTGCCAGCAGCTCCGGGGGGAGAGAGACCCAGTACTTC.

V gene TRBV30 combines with J gene TRBJ1-5, with D perhaps TRBD1 (6 bases). With 5 bases removed from V and 3 bases from J, the gap between germline ends came to 14 bases. CDR3 size: 14 residues. CDR1 GTSNPN and CDR2 SVGIG come from the germline V gene (reference sequence). The CDR3 protein is CAWSGVQVNQPQHF. DNA for the CDR3: TGTGCCTGGTCAGGGGTACAGGTCAATCAGCCCCAGCATTTT.

This clonotype was found many times. V is TRBV7-6 and J is TRBJ2-3; no clear D gene. The CDR3 has 13 amino acids. V lost 4 bases, J lost 6 bases, and 11 bases lay in between. Germline V lookup: CDR1 SGHVS, CDR2 FNYEAQ. CDR3 DNA: TGTGCCAGCAGCTCCCATCCCACGGATACGCAGTATTTT. It is translated as CASSSHPTDTQYF.